The present T cell receptor beta chain was sequenced within a study of blood T cell repertoires in COVID-19. The length of the CDR3 is 14 residues. Trimming removed 0 bases at V and 8 bases at J, with 11 bases between. Germline lookup yields CDR1 SGHTS and CDR2 YDEGEE. This clone occurred a few times. In the original processing: Estimation of nucleated cell counts was performed using reference gene primer amplification. Profiled with immunoSEQ multiplex PCR; TCRdb holds only in-frame clones, not every one. The V and J calls and clone size are taken from that table; D and trimming were inferred from the DNA. The sample includes a few hundred thousand clones, roughly 87% of them seen just once.

The V gene is TRBV5-8, the J gene TRBJ1-4, with D tentatively TRBD1 (5 bases). The clonotype comes from a woman aged 25 to 39 who had recovered from COVID-19. Sample: PBMCs or T cells enriched from blood (not recorded which). The CDR3 sequence is CASSLVAGYEKLFF. CDR3 DNA: TGTGCCAGCAGCTTGGTGGCAGGGTACGAAAAACTGTTTTTT.